This paragraph covers one T cell receptor (beta chain) sequence. Its specificity is not known. The table came from immunoSEQ multiplex PCR; TCRdb's copy has only in-frame clones and leaves some out. The repertoire has 95,000 to 150,000 clones, 88% of them found once; the top ten carry about 5%. The sample comes from a study of T cell responses to AZD1222 COVID-19 vaccine. Study results and caveats: Following two doses of AZD1222, Spike-specific TCR breadth and depth rose. Donors were largely white British and mainly female; clonal diversity was possibly underestimated.

CDR1 and CDR2 (germline): SGHTA, FQGNSA. The V gene end was trimmed by 5 bases and the J gene end by 7 bases; junction bases not matched to a gene: 10. This CDR3 is built from 14 residues. This chain connects TRBV7-2 to TRBJ1-2, with 7 nucleotides matching TRBD1. The sample here was peripheral blood, taken on day 0 of AZD1222 vaccination. The TCR originated in an adult in good health. The CDR3 coding sequence is TGTGCCAGCAGCCCCGAGAGGGGGCAGGGTGGCTACACCTTC. It yields the protein CASSPERGQGGYTF.